What follows are 13 T cell receptor beta chains derived from one specimen sequenced in a study of chemoradiotherapy in HPV16-positive cancers. Assay: immunoSEQ multiplex PCR; the TCRdb copy retains only in-frame clones and omits some. In the table there are some 9,600 clones, 60% to 75% of which are singletons. The specimen was collected from a patient who underwent chemoradiotherapy. Receptor source: a human donor with HPV-associated anogenital cancer.

A few counts support this clone. The rearrangement joins TRBV30 to TRBJ2-7; possible D gene TRBD2, 6 bases. Germline V gene sequence: CDR1 GTSNPN, CDR2 SVGIG (reference sequence). Trimming left V 2 bases short and J 6 bases short, with 14 bases between. This CDR3 has 13 amino acids. The CDR3 is CAWSRASAGEQYF. The CDR3 DNA reads TGTGCCTGGAGTCGGGCTAGCGCGGGCGAGCAGTACTTC.

The rearrangement joins TRBV5-4 to TRBJ2-2; maybe TRBD2 (6 bases). The germline V gene encodes CDR1 SGHNT and CDR2 YYREEE (reference sequence). CDR3 length: 15 amino acids. With 4 bases removed from V and 2 bases from J, the gap between germline ends came to 12 bases. The CDR3 DNA follows: TGTGCCAGCAGCAGGGTGGGGGGAAACACCGGGGAGCTGTTTTTT. Amino acid sequence: CASSRVGGNTGELFF. Based on the CDR3 plus reference TRBV5-4 and TRBJ2-2, the full variable domain is ETGVTQSPTHLIKTRGQQVTLRCSSQSGHNTVSWYQQALGQGPQFIFQYYREEENGRGNFPPRFSGLQFPNYSSELNVNALELDDSALYLCASSRVGGNTGELFFGEGSRLTVL.

This chain connects TRBV11-2 to TRBJ2-2; D is perhaps TRBD1 (5 bases). Looked up from germline, CDR1 is SGHAT and CDR2 is FQNNGV. This CDR3 has 13 amino acids. The germline V and J ends were trimmed by 6 bases and 2 bases, with 7 bases remaining between them. The CDR3 loop reads CASRQGNTGELFF. In DNA form, the CDR3 reads TGTGCCAGCAGGCAGGGAAACACCGGGGAGCTGTTTTTT.

The rearrangement uses TRBV19 and TRBJ1-2; 7 bases map to TRBD1. The V segment lost 6 bases and the J segment 2 bases; nucleotides outside the gene matches: 15. The CDR3 extends over 17 amino acids. CDR1 is LNHDA and CDR2 is SQIVND in the germline V gene (reference sequence). The CDR3 is CASRPHGSDRVNYGYTF. The CDR3 nucleotides are TGTGCCAGTAGGCCCCACGGTTCCGACAGGGTCAACTATGGCTACACCTTC.

The CDR3 loop reads CASSEGAGGVYEQYF. As DNA, the CDR3 is TGTGCCAGCAGTGAGGGGGCGGGGGGCGTCTACGAGCAGTACTTC. The rearrangement joins TRBV6-1 to TRBJ2-7, with 8 bases lining up with TRBD2. Germline assignment: CDR1 MNHNS and CDR2 SASEGT. The CDR3 is 15 amino acids. J was trimmed by 3 bases and V by 3 bases; bases with no gene match: 7.

The J gene is TRBJ1-6, the V gene TRBV25-1, with 9 bases that match TRBD1. The CDR3 contains 15 residues. V lost 7 bases and J lost 8; bases outside the gene matches: 9. CDR1 is MGHDK and CDR2 is SYGVNS in the germline V gene. This chain's CDR3 is CASTTWDRDDSPLHF. The CDR3 DNA sequence: TGTGCCAGCACCACTTGGGACAGGGATGATTCACCCCTCCACTTT.

This chain links TRBV4-1 with TRBJ2-3, with D perhaps matching TRBD2 (7 bases). Germline CDR1 is MGHRA and CDR2 is YSYEKL. This CDR3 contains 15 residues. Between the trimmed V and J ends, which lost 7 bases and 2 bases, there was a span of 16 bases. As DNA, the CDR3 is TGCGCCAGCACCAGGACGGGGGGACACACAGATACGCAGTATTTT. It yields the protein CASTRTGGHTDTQYF.

The V gene is TRBV5-6, the J gene TRBJ1-3, with D uncertain. Looked up from germline, CDR1 is SGHDT and CDR2 is YYEEEE. The CDR3 length is 15 residues. The V gene lost 4 bases and the J gene lost 2 bases, with 13 bases spanning the gap. CDR3 bases: TGTGCCAGCAGCCGTTACCCAGGAGCTGGAAACACCATATATTTT. Translating gives CASSRYPGAGNTIYF.

The chain joins TRBV19 to TRBJ1-2, with D uncertain. Trimming shortened V by 7 bases and J by 8 bases, and 17 bases separated the two germline ends. The CDR3 extends over 13 amino acids. In germline, CDR1 is LNHDA, CDR2 SQIVND (reference sequence). CDR3 region: CASISDGLGGYTF. CDR3 nucleotides: TGTGCCAGTATCTCGGACGGGCTGGGAGGCTACACCTTC.

V usage is TRBV19 and J usage is TRBJ1-2; a possible D gene is TRBD1 (6 bases). Looked up from germline, CDR1 is LNHDA and CDR2 is SQIVND (reference sequence). The CDR3 totals 14 residues. Trimming cost V 1 base and J 2 bases, with 8 bases left between them. The chain's CDR3 is CASSIGQVNYGYTF. For the CDR3, the DNA is TGTGCCAGTAGTATAGGACAGGTCAACTATGGCTACACCTTC.

The chain has TRBV2 and TRBJ2-7; tentatively, D is TRBD1 or TRBD2 (5 bases each). Trimming took off 6 bases at V and 1 base at J, with 13 bases between the two ends. CDR1 SNHLY and CDR2 FYNNEI come from the germline V gene. The CDR3 sequence is 14 residues long. In DNA form, the CDR3 reads TGTGCCAGCAGGGACGGGACGCAGTCCTACGAGCAGTACTTC. Its translation is CASRDGTQSYEQYF.

This clone was seen only a few times. The chain combines TRBV28 with TRBJ1-6, with 8 positions matching TRBD1. V shed 7 bases and J 3 bases; nucleotides not matched to a gene: 2. CDR3 length equals 14 residues. Germline loops: CDR1 MDHEN, CDR2 SYDVKM. The DNA for the CDR3 is TGTGCCAGCAACAGGGGGATCTATAATTCACCCCTCCACTTT. This gives the protein CASNRGIYNSPLHF.

This clone appeared a few times. The V gene is TRBV2, the J gene TRBJ2-6, with D tentatively TRBD1 or TRBD2 (6 bases each). The CDR3 contains 17 residues. Germline V gene sequence: CDR1 SNHLY, CDR2 FYNNEI. Between the trimmed V and J ends, which lost 5 bases and 2 bases, there was a span of 16 bases. As DNA, the CDR3 is TGTGCCAGCAGTCCTGAGTGGGGGGCGCCTGGGGCCAACGTCCTGACTTTC. This translates into CASSPEWGAPGANVLTF.